The 27 T cell receptor beta chains presented below share a single source sample, sequenced in a study of T-cell memory formation after mild COVID-19. MiXCR, run by TCRdb on the 5' RACE reads, gives a single entry per CDR3 protein. The sample holds more than 250,000 distinct CDR3 sequences, over 15% seen once. The specimen was PBMCs or a T cell subset sorted from them (not recorded which). All receptors come from a man between 18 and 35 years old who had mild COVID-19 (a few samples of this study predate the infection). Cell type and time point are not known.

In this sample, this clonotype turned up many times. The chain recombines TRBV12-3 or TRBV12-4 with TRBJ2-5; possibly TRBD1 for D (6 bases). Trimming took 5 bases from V and 1 from J, leaving 17 bases between them. This CDR3 has 16 amino acids. The CDR3 region is CASSPVIRGFQETQYF. The CDR3 nucleotides are TGTGCCAGCAGTCCGGTGATCAGGGGATTCCAAGAGACCCAGTACTTC.

The chain links TRBV5-1 to TRBJ2-3; 10 nucleotides line up with TRBD2. This CDR3 is built from 16 residues. Germline V lookup: CDR1 SGHRS, CDR2 YFSETQ. J was trimmed by 0 bases and V by 0 bases; bases with no gene match: 1. In DNA, the CDR3 is TGCGCCAGCAGCTTGGGGACTAGCGGTAGCACAGATACGCAGTATTTT. Its protein is CASSLGTSGSTDTQYF.

V is TRBV7-2 and J is TRBJ2-3; 13 positions match TRBD2. V lost 4 bases and J lost 2; bases outside the gene matches: 12. The germline CDR1 and CDR2 sequences are SGHTA and FQGNSA. This CDR3 contains 19 residues. The CDR3 loop is CASSYHPGLAGRSTDTQYF. The CDR3, as DNA: TGTGCCAGCAGCTACCACCCGGGACTAGCGGGGAGGTCCACAGATACGCAGTATTTT.

The chain combines TRBV7-2 with TRBJ1-2; tentatively, D is TRBD1 (5 bases). This CDR3 spans 14 amino acids. The germline gives CDR1 SGHTA, CDR2 FQGNSA. The V end was cut by 4 bases, the J end by 2 bases, with 11 bases between. CDR3 DNA sequence: TGTGCCAGCAGCTCCCGGGGCGGAAACTATGGCTACACCTTC. This sequence encodes CASSSRGGNYGYTF.

V usage is TRBV29-1 and J usage is TRBJ2-2, with a possible D match to TRBD1 (5 bases). Trimming cost V 0 bases and J 5 bases, with 10 bases left between them. Germline-derived CDR1 and CDR2 are SQVTM and ANQGSEA. CDR3 size: 14 residues. CDR3 sequence reads: CSVEEGRGTGELFF. The CDR3 DNA follows: TGCAGCGTTGAAGAGGGGCGAGGAACCGGGGAGCTGTTTTTT.

This clonotype turned up a few times. The J gene is TRBJ2-7, the V gene TRBV5-1; 7 nucleotides agree with TRBD1. With V trimmed by 4 bases and J by 4 bases, 14 bases remained unmatched. The germline V gene encodes CDR1 SGHRS and CDR2 YFSETQ. The CDR3 runs to 16 residues. The CDR3 region has the DNA TGCGCCAGCAGCCCTGGAATTAGGGGACAGATTTACGAGCAGTACTTC. Translation: CASSPGIRGQIYEQYF.

The V gene is TRBV7-2, the J gene TRBJ1-6; D call uncertain. The V end lost 2 bases, the J end lost 2 bases, and 16 bases lay between the germline ends. The CDR3 extends over 18 amino acids. The germline V gene has CDR1 SGHTA and CDR2 FQGNSA. In DNA form, the CDR3 reads TGTGCCAGCAGCTTAAATTATGTTGGCAGCACCTATAATTCACCCCTCCACTTT. Translated: CASSLNYVGSTYNSPLHF.

This clonotype was seen only a few times. The chain carries TRBV29-1 and TRBJ2-2; TRBD2 aligns across 8 bases. The CDR3 has 15 amino acids. The V and J ends lost 5 bases and 3 bases, in that order; junction bases with no gene match: 8. Looked up from germline, CDR1 is SQVTM and CDR2 is ANQGSEA. In DNA, the CDR3 is TGCAGCGTTTACTTCGGGACTAGTGACACCGGGGAGCTGTTTTTT. Protein product: CSVYFGTSDTGELFF.

This clonotype was seen a single time. The CDR3 loop is CASSIGKGMRPYSNQPQHF. CDR3 coding DNA: TGTGCCAGTAGTATAGGTAAGGGAATGCGCCCTTATAGCAATCAGCCCCAGCATTTT. V is TRBV19 and J is TRBJ1-5; D is ambiguous. The V gene lost 1 base and the J gene lost 0 bases, with 19 bases spanning the gap. This CDR3 spans 19 amino acids. Per the germline V gene, CDR1 is LNHDA and CDR2 is SQIVND (reference sequence).

The chain has TRBV10-3 and TRBJ2-3; 10 bases line up with TRBD2. Per the germline V gene, CDR1 is ENHRY and CDR2 is SYGVKD. V lost 8 bases to trimming and J lost 4 bases; unmatched junction nucleotides: 12. The CDR3 is 16 amino acids. The CDR3 sequence: CAIGTTGTSAPDTQYF. For the CDR3, the DNA is TGTGCCATCGGTACGACCGGGACTAGCGCGCCAGATACGCAGTATTTT.

The chain joins TRBV5-1 to TRBJ2-3; the D is unclear. Germline-derived CDR1 and CDR2 are SGHRS and YFSETQ. V lost 5 bases and J 4 bases, leaving 11 bases between the germline ends. This CDR3 is 13 amino acids long. CDR3 coding DNA: TGCGCCAGCAGGACCCTGCCGGCAGATACGCAGTATTTT. It yields the protein CASRTLPADTQYF.

This chain links TRBV5-4 with TRBJ2-3; the D gene could be TRBD1 or TRBD2 (6 bases each). Trimming pared 3 bases from V and 3 bases from J, leaving 14 bases between. Germline V gives CDR1 SGHNT, CDR2 YYREEE (reference sequence). The CDR3 loop spans 15 amino acids. CDR3: CASSWGAPATDTQYF. The CDR3 DNA follows: TGTGCCAGCAGCTGGGGGGCCCCTGCGACAGATACGCAGTATTTT. Drawing the rest from reference TRBV5-4 and TRBJ2-3, the complete variable domain is ETGVTQSPTHLIKTRGQQVTLRCSSQSGHNTVSWYQQALGQGPQFIFQYYREEENGRGNFPPRFSGLQFPNYSSELNVNALELDDSALYLCASSWGAPATDTQYFGPGTRLTVL.

The chain joins TRBV10-3 to TRBJ2-3; perhaps D is TRBD1 or TRBD2 (6 bases each). Germline loops: CDR1 ENHRY, CDR2 SYGVKD. V was pared by 7 bases and J by 4 bases, with 18 bases between. This CDR3 spans 15 amino acids. CDR3 DNA sequence: TGTGCCATCACCAGAACTTTGGGGGGCCCAGATACGCAGTATTTT. Amino acid sequence: CAITRTLGGPDTQYF.

V gene TRBV6-2 or TRBV6-3 combines with J gene TRBJ2-5; a possible D gene is TRBD2 (6 bases). Germline CDR1 reads MNHEY; CDR2 reads SVGEGT. The CDR3 loop spans 16 amino acids. Trimming removed 5 bases at V and 2 bases at J, with 18 bases between. CDR3 sequence reads: CASSDRGTGEQETQYF. The CDR3 DNA is TGTGCCAGCAGTGACCGTGGGACGGGAGAGCAAGAGACCCAGTACTTC.

This clonotype came up a few times. The rearrangement joins TRBV5-1 to TRBJ1-6; D is unclear. Germline V gives CDR1 SGHRS, CDR2 YFSETQ. Deletions cut 2 bases from V and 7 bases from J, with 16 bases between. The CDR3 sequence is 16 residues long. The chain's CDR3 is CASSFLAGSMNSPLHF. The CDR3, as DNA: TGCGCCAGCAGCTTCTTGGCCGGCAGCATGAATTCACCCCTCCACTTT.

This clonotype occurred a few times. V and J are TRBV4-3 and TRBJ1-2; no clear D. The germline V gene encodes CDR1 LGHNA and CDR2 YSLEER. V dropped 0 bases and J dropped 1 base, with 9 bases sitting between them. The CDR3 contains 15 residues. The CDR3 sequence: CASSQEAGVNYGYTF. CDR3 nucleotide sequence: TGCGCCAGCAGCCAAGAAGCTGGGGTTAACTATGGCTACACCTTC.

The chain employs TRBV29-1 and TRBJ2-1; the D gene is possibly TRBD1 (5 bases). The CDR3 extends over 14 amino acids. Trimming removed 4 bases from V and 5 bases from J, with 15 bases in between. Germline CDR1 and CDR2: SQVTM and ANQGSEA. The CDR3 nucleotides are TGCAGCGTTGTGGAAGGGGCTGCGAACAATGAGCAGTTCTTC. Translation: CSVVEGAANNEQFF.

The gene calls are TRBV7-9 and TRBJ2-3; TRBD1 aligns across 7 bases. The germline V gene encodes CDR1 SEHNR and CDR2 FQNEAQ (reference sequence). The CDR3 spans 15 residues. With V trimmed by 5 bases and J by 5 bases, 10 bases remained unmatched. CDR3 sequence reads: CASSEDGTEKDTQYF. The CDR3, as DNA: TGTGCCAGCAGCGAAGACGGGACAGAAAAAGATACGCAGTATTTT.

This chain connects TRBV7-2 to TRBJ2-2; D perhaps matches TRBD1 (6 bases). The CDR3 spans 17 residues. Germline loops: CDR1 SGHTA, CDR2 FQGNSA. Trimming removed 5 bases at V and 1 base at J, with 17 bases between. The CDR3 DNA follows: TGTGCCAGCAGCCCTACAAACAGGGTATTGAACACCGGGGAGCTGTTTTTT. This codes for CASSPTNRVLNTGELFF.

CDR3 coding DNA: TGCAGTGCTAGAGATCTGGGGTTGCGAGAGACCCAGTACTTC. It is translated as CSARDLGLRETQYF. The genes are TRBV20-1 and TRBJ2-5, with unresolved D. The CDR3 is made up of 14 amino acids. Trimming removed 0 bases at V and 4 bases at J, with 12 bases between. CDR1 is DFQATT, CDR2 SNEGSKA, per germline (reference sequence).

The chain carries TRBV4-3 and TRBJ1-3; D call uncertain. The CDR3 is 15 residues long. V lost 4 bases and J 0 bases, leaving 10 bases between the germline ends. CDR1 and CDR2 from the germline V gene are LGHNA and YSLEER. The CDR3 region has the DNA TGCGCCAGCAGCCCCGGACCGGACTCTGGAAACACCATATATTTT. This codes for CASSPGPDSGNTIYF.

CDR3 sequence reads: CASSDTTGVDSPLHF. CDR3 in DNA: TGTGCCAGCAGCGATACGACCGGGGTGGATTCACCCCTCCACTTT. This chain links TRBV4-2 with TRBJ1-6; unclear D gene. The CDR3 runs 15 residues. Germline V gene sequence: CDR1 LGHNA, CDR2 YNFKEQ. Trimming took 5 bases from V and 8 from J, leaving 16 bases between them.

This clonotype was picked up a small number of times. The CDR3 loop reads CASSSGQEGAYSNQPQHF. For the CDR3, the DNA is TGTGCCAGCAGTTCGGGACAGGAAGGGGCTTATAGCAATCAGCCCCAGCATTTT. This sequence joins TRBV27 and TRBJ1-5, with 8 bases identical to TRBD1. Germline trimming cut 4 bases from V and 0 bases from J; bases unmatched to any gene: 11. Germline V lookup: CDR1 MNHEY, CDR2 SMNVEV (reference sequence). CDR3 length equals 18 residues.

In its sample, this clonotype was seen many times. The genes are TRBV20-1 and TRBJ2-4, with D possibly being TRBD1 (6 bases). This CDR3 is built from 14 residues. With 3 bases removed from V and 3 bases from J, the gap between germline ends came to 12 bases. Germline loops: CDR1 DFQATT, CDR2 SNEGSKA (reference sequence). The CDR3 coding sequence is TGCAGTGCTAGGCAGGGGTTAGGCAAAAACATTCAGTACTTC. It specifies CSARQGLGKNIQYF.

This clonotype was picked up a small number of times. The CDR3 DNA is TGTGCCAGCAGGGCAGGGACGTGGGGGAATGGCTACACCTTC. Residues: CASRAGTWGNGYTF. The rearrangement uses TRBV12-3 or TRBV12-4 and TRBJ1-2, with D perhaps TRBD1 (5 bases). CDR3 size: 14 residues. V dropped 6 bases and J dropped 6 bases, with 17 bases sitting between them.

This chain connects TRBV7-2 to TRBJ2-2, with a possible D match to TRBD2 (5 bases). Trimming left V 8 bases short and J 3 bases short, with 10 bases between. This CDR3 has 13 amino acids. The germline gives CDR1 SGHTA, CDR2 FQGNSA. The CDR3 sequence is CASVSRDTGELFF. The CDR3 DNA sequence: TGTGCCAGCGTCTCGAGGGACACCGGGGAGCTGTTTTTT.

The chain joins TRBV14 to TRBJ2-3, with D possibly matching TRBD2 (5 bases). Looked up from germline, CDR1 is SGHDN and CDR2 is FVKESK. The V gene lost 0 bases and the J gene lost 5 bases, with 9 bases spanning the gap. This CDR3 spans 14 amino acids. This CDR3 is CASSQDHGIDTQYF. The CDR3 region has the DNA TGTGCCAGCAGCCAAGATCACGGGATAGATACGCAGTATTTT.